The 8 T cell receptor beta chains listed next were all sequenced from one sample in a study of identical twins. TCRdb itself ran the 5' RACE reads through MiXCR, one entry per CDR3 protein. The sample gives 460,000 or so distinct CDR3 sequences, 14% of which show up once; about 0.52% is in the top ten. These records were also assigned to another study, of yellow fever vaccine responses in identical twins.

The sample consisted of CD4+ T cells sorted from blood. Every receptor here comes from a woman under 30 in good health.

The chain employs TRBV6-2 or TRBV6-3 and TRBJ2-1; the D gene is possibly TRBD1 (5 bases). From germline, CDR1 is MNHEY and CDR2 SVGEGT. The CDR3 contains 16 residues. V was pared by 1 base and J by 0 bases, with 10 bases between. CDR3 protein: CASSYLQGSSYNEQFF. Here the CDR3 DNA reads TGTGCCAGCAGTTACTTGCAGGGCAGCTCCTACAATGAGCAGTTCTTC.

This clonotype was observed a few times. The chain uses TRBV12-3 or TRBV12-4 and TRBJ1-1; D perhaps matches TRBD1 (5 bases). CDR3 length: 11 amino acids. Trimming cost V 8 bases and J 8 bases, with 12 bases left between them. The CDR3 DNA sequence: TGTGCCAGCGTAATGGGGGTCGAAGCTTTCTTT. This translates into CASVMGVEAFF.

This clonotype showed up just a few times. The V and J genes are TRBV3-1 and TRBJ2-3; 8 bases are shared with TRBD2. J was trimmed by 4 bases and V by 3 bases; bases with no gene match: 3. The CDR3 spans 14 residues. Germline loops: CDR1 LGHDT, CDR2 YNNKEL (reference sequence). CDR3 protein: CASSHLGGADTQYF. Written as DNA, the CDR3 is TGTGCCAGCAGCCATCTCGGGGGGGCAGATACGCAGTATTTT.

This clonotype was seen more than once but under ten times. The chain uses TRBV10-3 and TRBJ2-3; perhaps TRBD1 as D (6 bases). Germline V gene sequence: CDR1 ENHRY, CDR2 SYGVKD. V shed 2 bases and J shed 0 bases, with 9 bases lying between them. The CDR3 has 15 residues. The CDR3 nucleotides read TGTGCCATCAGTGAGAACAGGGAAAGCACAGATACGCAGTATTTT. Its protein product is CAISENRESTDTQYF.

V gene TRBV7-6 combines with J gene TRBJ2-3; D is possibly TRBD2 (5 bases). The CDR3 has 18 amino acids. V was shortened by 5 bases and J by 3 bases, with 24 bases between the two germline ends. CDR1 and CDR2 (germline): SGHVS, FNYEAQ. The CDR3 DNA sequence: TGTGCCAGCAGCCAGATAGTCCCCGGAGGAGTATCGACAGATACGCAGTATTTT. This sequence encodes CASSQIVPGGVSTDTQYF.

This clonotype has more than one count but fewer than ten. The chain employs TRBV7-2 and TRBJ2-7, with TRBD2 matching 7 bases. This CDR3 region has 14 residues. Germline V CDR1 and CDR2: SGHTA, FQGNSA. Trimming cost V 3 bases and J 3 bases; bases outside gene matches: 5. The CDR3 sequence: CASSFIERGYEQYF. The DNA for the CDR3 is TGTGCCAGCAGCTTTATCGAGCGGGGCTACGAGCAGTACTTC.

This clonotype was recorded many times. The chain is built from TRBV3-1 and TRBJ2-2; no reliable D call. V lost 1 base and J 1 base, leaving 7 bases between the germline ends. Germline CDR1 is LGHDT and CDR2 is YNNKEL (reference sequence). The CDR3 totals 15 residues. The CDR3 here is CASSQGVMNTGELFF. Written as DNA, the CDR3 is TGTGCCAGCAGCCAAGGGGTCATGAACACCGGGGAGCTGTTTTTT.

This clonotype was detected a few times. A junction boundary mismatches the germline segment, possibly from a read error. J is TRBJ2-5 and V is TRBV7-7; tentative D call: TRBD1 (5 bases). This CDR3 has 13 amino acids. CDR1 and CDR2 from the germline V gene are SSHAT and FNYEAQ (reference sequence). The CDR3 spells CASSFNRQETQYF. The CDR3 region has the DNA TGTGCTAGCAGCTTTAATAGACAGGAGACCCAGTACTTC.